These 9 T cell receptor delta chains were all obtained from the same sample, sequenced in a study of Vδ1+ human thymocytes. The study, taken as a whole, reports: Thymic TRG and TRD repertoires appeared highly polyclonal.

No antigen has been assigned to these receptors. RNA was extracted from the cells and then reverse transcribed. CDR3 amplicons came from multiplex PCR with pooled V-gene forward and constant-region reverse primers. TCRdb redid the clone calls on the multiplex PCR reads with CATT. The table records 70,000 to 90,000 delta-chain clones, approximately 34% of them present only once. The specimen was Vdelta1+ gamma-delta thymocytes from the thymus. Indicated subset: FACS-sorted CD3+ TCRalphabeta- TCRVdelta1+ TCRVdelta2- thymocytes. These receptors originate from a boy in the first two years of life who had congenital heart surgery.

The chain employs TRDV1 and TRDJ1; 12 bases map to TRDD3. The ends lost 0 bases at V and 0 bases at J; junction bases unmatched: 17. Germline V gives CDR1 TSWWSYY, CDR2 QGS. The CDR3 extends over 22 amino acids. CDR3 sequence (DNA): TGTGCTCTTGGGGAACTGGTCGTTTTTTACTGGGGGATACTTGAGTACACCGATAAACTCATCTTT. Translating it yields CALGELVVFYWGILEYTDKLIF.

This chain joins TRDV1 and TRDJ1, with 8 bases lining up with TRDD3. CDR3 length equals 18 residues. After removal of 0 bases from V and 2 bases from J, the junction contained 11 bases not matched to a gene. CDR1 and CDR2 from the germline V gene are TSWWSYY and QGS. CDR3 nucleotides: TGTGCTCTTGGGGAACTCCAGTCTCCGTTGGGGGATACCGATAAACTCATCTTT. It encodes CALGELQSPLGDTDKLIF.

As for this clone: The identical CDR3 is also encoded by other nucleotide sequences in the sample. This chain connects TRDV1 to TRDJ1; D possibly corresponds to TRDD3 (6 bases). The V end lost 4 bases, the J end lost 1 base, and 19 bases lay between the germline ends. Germline CDR1 and CDR2: TSWWSYY and QGS. The CDR3 has 17 amino acids. CDR3 bases: TGTGCTCTTGGGGGTCTACGGGGGAAGTGGGCCACCGATAAACTCATCTTT. This sequence encodes CALGGLRGKWATDKLIF.

This clone occurred a few times. The chain is built from TRDV1 and TRDJ2; 10 bases line up with TRDD3. Germline V CDR1 and CDR2: TSWWSYY, QGS. This CDR3 has 20 amino acids. J was trimmed by 2 bases and V by 4 bases; bases with no gene match: 16. The CDR3 spells CALGALFSYWGINLTAQLFF. Written as DNA, the CDR3 is TGTGCTCTTGGGGCCCTCTTTTCATACTGGGGGATTAACTTGACAGCACAACTCTTCTTT.

This clone was detected only a few times. V usage is TRDV1 and J usage is TRDJ1; 11 bases are a match to TRDD3. CDR1 is TSWWSYY, CDR2 QGS, per germline. The V gene end was trimmed by 3 bases and the J gene end by 6 bases; junction bases not matched to a gene: 18. There are 19 residues in the CDR3. The CDR3 here is CALGDAFYYWGIKRNKLIF. DNA for the CDR3: TGTGCTCTTGGGGATGCCTTCTACTACTGGGGGATAAAGAGGAATAAACTCATCTTT.

This clone was seen a handful of times. The V and J genes are TRDV1 and TRDJ1; 8 bases map to TRDD3. Losses at the gene ends were 1 base for V and 0 bases for J; bases not matched to a gene: 22. The CDR3 runs to 22 residues. Germline CDR1 TSWWSYY, CDR2 QGS. This CDR3 reads CALGEPHSVTGGRSPYTDKLIF. The CDR3 nucleotides read TGTGCTCTTGGGGAACCCCATTCCGTTACTGGGGGCCGCAGCCCGTACACCGATAAACTCATCTTT.

The rearrangement uses TRDV1 and TRDJ1; no clear D. CDR1 TSWWSYY and CDR2 QGS come from the germline V gene. Trimming left V 5 bases short and J 10 bases short, with 14 bases between. CDR3 size: 12 residues. CDR3 nucleotide sequence: TGTGCTCTTGGGATACCGAGTCATCCACTCATCTTT. This codes for CALGIPSHPLIF.

The chain has TRDV1 and TRDJ1; 11 bases are a match to TRDD3. The trim removed 3 bases at V and 0 bases at J, leaving 12 bases unmatched. The germline V gene encodes CDR1 TSWWSYY and CDR2 QGS. The CDR3 loop spans 19 amino acids. CDR3 protein: CALGDIRNGGYAYTDKLIF. The CDR3 bases are TGTGCTCTTGGGGACATACGAAATGGGGGATACGCATACACCGATAAACTCATCTTT.

In its sample, this clone was seen a few times. The chain joins TRDV1 to TRDJ1, with TRDD2 as a possible D gene (6 bases). CDR1 TSWWSYY and CDR2 QGS come from the germline V gene. V was shortened by 1 base and J by 0 bases, with 15 bases between the two germline ends. This CDR3 is built from 17 residues. CDR3 nucleotide sequence: TGTGCTCTTGGGGAACCTCCTACCGGGGACGACACCGATAAACTCATCTTT. Encoded protein: CALGEPPTGDDTDKLIF.